This entry is about one TCR beta chain. This CDR3 contains 16 residues. V dropped 5 bases and J dropped 2; count of bases not matched to a gene: 8. Germline CDR1 and CDR2: SGHVT and SQSDAQ. This entry is derived from a study of OX40 agonist ivuxolimab in advanced cancers. Across the whole study: Participants, 65% to 85% male, averaged roughly 60 years of age, ranging from roughly 20 to 79.

A history of autoimmune disease or systemic immunosuppression excluded patients. Method: immunoSEQ multiplex PCR; TCRdb's copy keeps in-frame clones and lacks some. The profile shows fewer than 100,000 clones, roughly 90% of them singletons. Sequenced material: CD4+ or CD8+ T cells sorted from blood, taken in a trial of the OX40 agonist ivuxolimab. The chain uses TRBV7-4 and TRBJ1-5; TRBD1 matches at 8 bases. The receptor comes from an adult with an advanced solid tumor such as melanoma, head and neck, liver or kidney cancer. DNA for the CDR3: TGTGCCAGCAGCGAGAAGGACAGGGTGGGCAATCAGCCCCAGCATTTT. This codes for CASSEKDRVGNQPQHF. Full variable domain (remainder filled in from reference TRBV7-4 and TRBJ1-5): GAGVSQSPRYKVAKRGRDVALRCDSISGHVTLYWYRQTLGQGSEVLTYSQSDAQRDKSGRPSGRFSAERPERSVSTLKIQRTEQGDSAVYLCASSEKDRVGNQPQHFGDGTRLSIL.